Listed here are 13 T cell receptor beta chains from one sample, sequenced in a study of CD8 T cells in Susac syndrome (dated by TCRdb to between 2018 and 2020). Library generation was performed with the immunoSEQ multiplex PCR assay. RNA was extracted using the RNeasy kit, and roughly 0.45 to 1 ug of the RNA was reverse transcribed with random hexamers. TCRdb handled the public reads itself, with Q25 trimming in fastp and clone calling in MiXCR, and kept productive beta chains. Entries that share a CDR3 protein sequence are merged under the most common genes and DNA. The sample records under 95,000 distinct CDR3 sequences, 85% to 95% of which are singletons. The leading ten clones occupy about 0.3% of the sample. Sequences were obtained from CD4+ T cells from PBMCs. These receptors were taken from a human donor with Susac syndrome.

This clonotype has only one observation. The chain joins TRBV19 to TRBJ2-3; no definite D call. This CDR3 has 13 amino acids. V shed 5 bases and J shed 3 bases, with 9 bases lying between them. CDR1 is LNHDA, CDR2 SQIVND, per germline (reference sequence). This CDR3 is CASSFERTDTQYF. The CDR3 nucleotides read TGTGCCAGTAGTTTCGAGAGGACAGATACGCAGTATTTT.

This chain uses TRBV7-9 with TRBJ1-6, with TRBD1 identical over 10 bases. The CDR3 runs to 14 residues. V trimming: 6 bases; J trimming: 9 bases; junction bases outside the gene matches: 5. CDR1 is SEHNR, CDR2 FQNEAQ, per germline (reference sequence). The CDR3 DNA is TGTGCCAGCAGGGGGACAGGGGAGGTTTCACCCCTCCACTTT. Amino acid sequence: CASRGTGEVSPLHF.

The chain couples TRBV30 to TRBJ1-5, with D hard to call. Germline CDR1 reads GTSNPN; CDR2 reads SVGIG (reference sequence). This CDR3 spans 14 amino acids. With 5 bases removed from V and 3 bases from J, the gap between germline ends came to 14 bases. CDR3 coding DNA: TGTGCCTGGGCGACGGAATTTACCAATCAGCCCCAGCATTTT. As protein: CAWATEFTNQPQHF. The full variable domain, its missing parts supplied by reference TRBV30 and TRBJ1-5, is SQTIHQWPATLVQPVGSPLSLECTVEGTSNPNLYWYRQAAGRGLQLLFYSVGIGQISSEVPQNLSASRPQDRQFILSSKKLLLSDSGFYLCAWATEFTNQPQHFGDGTRLSIL.

The chain uses TRBV9 and TRBJ2-5, with 8 bases matching TRBD1. CDR1 SGDLS and CDR2 YYNGEE come from the germline V gene. The ends lost 3 bases at V and 4 bases at J; junction bases unmatched: 5. The CDR3 length is 14 residues. DNA for the CDR3: TGTGCCAGCAGCGGACGACAGGGGCGAGAGACCCAGTACTTC. As protein: CASSGRQGRETQYF.

The V gene is TRBV28, the J gene TRBJ1-1; D is unresolved. This CDR3 has 11 amino acids. V was trimmed by 6 bases and J by 1 base, leaving 3 bases between them. CDR1 is MDHEN, CDR2 SYDVKM, per germline. The CDR3 DNA reads as TGTGCCAGCAGAGCGAACACTGAAGCTTTCTTT. Encoded protein: CASRANTEAFF.

This clonotype was seen only once. This chain uses TRBV19 with TRBJ1-1; D ambiguous. Germline loops: CDR1 LNHDA, CDR2 SQIVND (reference sequence). Trimming took off 1 base at V and 1 base at J, with 4 bases between the two ends. The CDR3 has 13 amino acids. CDR3 bases: TGTGCCAGTAGTATAGGAGAGAACACTGAAGCTTTCTTT. Protein: CASSIGENTEAFF.

This sequence joins TRBV7-2 and TRBJ1-1, with D possibly being TRBD1 (5 bases). Looked up from germline, CDR1 is SGHTA and CDR2 is FQGNSA. Trimming removed 3 bases at V and 5 bases at J, with 10 bases between. The CDR3 is 13 residues long. CDR3 protein: CASSFPRETEAFF. The CDR3 nucleotides read TGTGCCAGCAGCTTCCCCAGGGAGACTGAAGCTTTCTTT. Full variable domain (missing parts from reference TRBV7-2 and TRBJ1-1): GAGVSQSPSNKVTEKGKDVELRCDPISGHTALYWYRQSLGQGLEFLIYFQGNSAPDKSGLPSDRFSAERTGGSVSTLTIQRTQQEDSAVYLCASSFPRETEAFFGQGTRLTVV.

V usage is TRBV11-2 and J usage is TRBJ2-3, with 10 bases fitting TRBD1. CDR3 length equals 17 residues. Germline CDR1 reads SGHAT; CDR2 reads FQNNGV. V shed 10 bases, J shed 12 bases, and the junction held 25 bases outside the gene matches. The CDR3 DNA is TGTGCCATACACAAGTCCCGGGACAGGGGCGGCAGATACGGCCAGTATTTT. Its translation: CAIHKSRDRGGRYGQYF.

The chain has TRBV7-9 and TRBJ1-3; D not resolved. The CDR3 contains 16 residues. The germline V gene has CDR1 SEHNR and CDR2 FQNEAQ (reference sequence). V gave up 4 bases and J gave up 3 bases, with 16 bases separating them. The CDR3 is CASSSDGYGSGNTIYF. CDR3 in DNA: TGTGCCAGCAGCTCTGACGGCTATGGGAGTGGAAACACCATATATTTT.

The V gene is TRBV30, the J gene TRBJ1-1; D ambiguous. The CDR3 sequence is 13 residues long. V lost 4 bases and J lost 3, with 12 bases in between. Germline lookup yields CDR1 GTSNPN and CDR2 SVGIG (reference sequence). The CDR3 loop is CAWNRPLDTEAFF. DNA of the CDR3: TGTGCCTGGAACCGCCCCCTGGACACTGAAGCTTTCTTT.

The chain joins TRBV19 to TRBJ1-2; no definite D call. The CDR3 is 11 amino acids. The germline gives CDR1 LNHDA, CDR2 SQIVND (reference sequence). The ends were cut back, 4 bases at V and 7 bases at J, with 7 bases in the middle. The CDR3 coding sequence is TGTGCCAGTAGTAATCCAACTGGCTACACCTTC. Its protein product is CASSNPTGYTF.

The chain employs TRBV7-6 and TRBJ1-5; D might be TRBD1 (5 bases). Trimming shortened V by 1 base and J by 7 bases, and 11 bases separated the two germline ends. In germline, CDR1 is SGHVS, CDR2 FNYEAQ. The CDR3 covers 14 residues. The CDR3 DNA sequence: TGTGCCAGCAGCTTAGATGCAGGGCTCCAGCCCCAGCATTTT. This sequence encodes CASSLDAGLQPQHF.

In nucleotides, the CDR3 is TGTGCCAGCAGTGCCGGGAGGTTCGGCAATCAGCCCCAGCATTTT. It specifies CASSAGRFGNQPQHF. The rearrangement uses TRBV2 and TRBJ1-5, with D unresolved. CDR1 and CDR2 from the germline V gene are SNHLY and FYNNEI. V gave up 4 bases and J gave up 2 bases, with 12 bases separating them. CDR3 size: 15 residues.